A selection of T cell receptor beta chains follows, all from one sample in a study of shared clonotypes between healthy human individuals. Assay: immunoSEQ multiplex PCR; the TCRdb copy retains only in-frame clones and omits some. This table has about 2 million clones, about 95% appearing once. The sample taken for sequencing was naive CD8+ T cells sorted from blood. The origin of the receptors is a young man in good health. The CDR3 runs from the conserved cysteine through the conserved F or W. The D gene is left open where the match is weak. Not every row has a clone size; where given, it reads once, few, many or a size class.

d_gene	j_gene	v_gene	abundance	CDR3aa	CDR3nt
-	TRBJ2-5	TRBV7-9	-	CASSQDQGRETQYF	TGTGCCAGCAGCCAAGACCAGGGCCGAGAGACCCAGTACTTC
TRBD2	TRBJ2-1	TRBV30	-	CASAGTTFNEQFF	TGTGCCAGCGCCGGGACTACGTTTAATGAGCAGTTCTTC
-	TRBJ1-1	TRBV19	-	CASSIGLGTEAFF	TGTGCCAGTAGTATAGGGTTGGGCACTGAAGCTTTCTTT
-	TRBJ1-1	TRBV5-8	-	CASSFRALNTEAFF	TGTGCCAGCAGCTTTCGTGCACTGAACACTGAAGCTTTCTTT
TRBD2	TRBJ2-7	TRBV9	-	CASSVGEGPNYEQYF	TGTGCCAGCAGCGTAGGGGAGGGGCCTAACTACGAGCAGTACTTC
-	TRBJ2-4	TRBV19	-	CASSIEGAKNIQYF	TGTGCCAGTAGTATAGAGGGTGCCAAAAACATTCAGTACTTC
TRBD1	TRBJ2-5	TRBV7-9	once	CASSPPRTGYSQETQYF	TGTGCCAGCAGCCCGCCACGGACAGGGTACTCACAAGAGACCCAGTACTTC
-	TRBJ2-3	TRBV2	-	CASSDEGSDTQYF	TGTGCCAGCAGTGATGAGGGGTCCGATACGCAGTATTTT
TRBD2	TRBJ2-7	TRBV28	-	CASRPLAGGAYEQYF	TGTGCCAGCAGGCCGTTAGCGGGAGGGGCCTACGAGCAGTACTTC
TRBD2	TRBJ2-1	TRBV6-5	-	CGVAGGPTYNEQFF	TGTGGAGTAGCGGGAGGGCCCACCTACAATGAGCAGTTCTTC
TRBD1	TRBJ1-5	TRBV19	-	CASSPGVGQGAPPGPQHF	TGTGCCAGTAGTCCAGGAGTTGGACAGGGGGCACCACCGGGGCCCCAGCATTTT
-	TRBJ2-5	TRBV7-2	-	CASSLDMRGTGETQYF	TGTGCCAGCAGCTTAGATATGCGCGGGACGGGAGAGACCCAGTACTTC
-	TRBJ1-1	TRBV29-1	-	CSVEGGSYTEAFF	TGCAGCGTTGAAGGAGGCAGTTACACTGAAGCTTTCTTT
-	TRBJ2-1	TRBV5-1	-	CASSLNGGTGGEQFF	TGCGCCAGCAGCTTGAACGGCGGGACCGGAGGTGAGCAGTTCTTC
-	TRBJ2-4	TRBV7-8	-	CASSLRSEEAKNIQYF	TGTGCCAGCAGCTTACGATCAGAGGAGGCCAAAAACATTCAGTACTTC
-	TRBJ2-5	TRBV9	-	CASSVEGQETQYF	TGTGCCAGCAGCGTAGAGGGCCAAGAGACCCAGTACTTC
TRBD2	TRBJ2-1	TRBV5-3	-	CARRKGLAETYNEQFF	TGTGCCAGAAGAAAGGGACTAGCGGAGACCTACAATGAGCAGTTCTTC
-	TRBJ1-2	TRBV27	-	CASSLSISQGYTF	TGTGCCAGCAGTTTATCGATTTCCCAAGGCTACACCTTC
TRBD1	TRBJ1-2	TRBV6-1	-	CASSDPTGGAEGYTF	TGTGCCAGCAGTGACCCTACAGGGGGCGCAGAGGGCTACACCTTC
TRBD1	TRBJ1-1	TRBV5-1	-	CASSSQGADAFF	TGCGCCAGCAGCTCACAGGGGGCGGACGCTTTCTTT
TRBD1	TRBJ1-3	TRBV6-5	-	CASSWDSSGNTIYF	TGTGCCAGCAGCTGGGACAGCTCTGGAAACACCATATATTTT
TRBD1	TRBJ2-7	TRBV27	-	CASSRFGQEVSYEQYF	TGTGCCAGCAGCCGATTCGGACAGGAGGTTTCCTACGAGCAGTACTTC
TRBD1	TRBJ1-2	TRBV5-6	-	CASSLPGQEALDGYTF	TGTGCCAGCAGCTTGCCCGGACAGGAGGCCCTCGATGGCTACACCTTC
TRBD2	TRBJ2-5	TRBV9	-	CASSVGLADYQETQYF	TGTGCCAGCAGCGTAGGACTAGCGGACTATCAAGAGACCCAGTACTTC
-	TRBJ2-7	TRBV10-2	-	CASSDWQGGEQYF	TGCGCCAGCAGTGACTGGCAGGGTGGCGAGCAGTACTTC
TRBD2	TRBJ2-1	TRBV13	-	CASSQGTSGSGNEQFF	TGTGCCAGCAGCCAGGGGACTAGCGGGAGTGGTAATGAGCAGTTCTTC
TRBD1	TRBJ1-5	TRBV28	-	CASALYRGESNQPQHF	TGTGCCAGCGCCCTTTACAGGGGCGAGAGCAATCAGCCCCAGCATTTT
TRBD1	TRBJ2-1	TRBV27	-	CASSFTGGGDEQFF	TGTGCCAGCAGTTTCACAGGGGGTGGCGATGAGCAGTTCTTC
-	TRBJ2-7	TRBV11-2	-	CASSIRGPYEQYF	TGTGCCAGCAGCATTAGGGGCCCCTACGAGCAGTACTTC
-	TRBJ2-1	TRBV15	-	CATSGVAAPLYNEQFF	TGTGCCACCAGCGGAGTAGCTGCGCCCCTTTACAATGAGCAGTTCTTC
-	TRBJ2-7	TRBV19	-	CASSPDLEDYEQYF	TGTGCCAGTAGTCCCGACCTGGAAGACTACGAGCAGTACTTC
-	TRBJ2-7	TRBV7-9	-	CASGTHLSYEQYF	TGTGCCAGCGGGACACACCTAAGCTACGAGCAGTACTTC
TRBD1	TRBJ2-1	TRBV5-1	-	CASSPDRAYNEQFF	TGCGCCAGCAGCCCGGACAGGGCCTACAATGAGCAGTTCTTC
-	TRBJ2-1	TRBV19	-	CASRSGVYEQFF	TGTGCCAGTAGATCGGGGGTATATGAGCAGTTCTTC
-	TRBJ2-6	TRBV9	-	CASSAYRDGANVLTF	TGTGCCAGCAGCGCCTACAGAGATGGGGCCAACGTCCTGACTTTC
-	TRBJ2-6	TRBV28	-	CASSLGQGELSGANVLTF	TGTGCCAGCAGCCTCGGTCAGGGCGAACTCTCTGGGGCCAACGTCCTGACTTTC
-	TRBJ1-1	TRBV19	-	CASIQIPRGGEGTEAFF	TGTGCCAGTATTCAAATACCCCGGGGAGGGGAAGGCACTGAAGCTTTCTTT
TRBD1	TRBJ2-3	TRBV6-5	-	CASSYGTGVIDTQYF	TGTGCCAGCAGTTACGGGACAGGGGTTATAGATACGCAGTATTTT
TRBD2	TRBJ2-1	TRBV9	-	CASSVAQRGLLVNEQFF	TGTGCCAGCAGCGTAGCGCAGCGGGGGCTGCTTGTCAATGAGCAGTTCTTC
TRBD1	TRBJ1-2	TRBV28	-	CASSGGTDTNYGYTF	TGTGCCAGCAGTGGTGGGACAGACACTAACTATGGCTACACCTTC
TRBD1	TRBJ2-7	TRBV6-5	-	CASSYTGPGGYEQYF	TGTGCCAGCAGTTACACAGGGCCAGGGGGCTACGAGCAGTACTTC
-	TRBJ1-2	TRBV28	-	CASRPPDMIYGYTF	TGTGCCAGCAGACCCCCTGACATGATCTATGGCTACACCTTC
-	TRBJ2-1	TRBV4-3	-	CASSQSTGSSYNEQFF	TGCGCCAGCAGCCAATCTACAGGGAGCTCCTACAATGAGCAGTTCTTC
TRBD1	TRBJ1-6	TRBV4-1	once	CASSLESTGGGSYNSPLHF	TGCGCCAGCAGTCTGGAATCAACAGGGGGCGGTTCCTATAATTCACCCCTCCACTTT
-	TRBJ2-2	TRBV19	-	CASSIVTGTGELFF	TGTGCCAGTAGTATAGTAACGGGCACCGGGGAGCTGTTTTTT
-	TRBJ2-5	TRBV11-2	-	CASSTLKGEGQETQYF	TGTGCCAGCAGCACCCTAAAGGGGGAGGGCCAAGAGACCCAGTACTTC
TRBD1	TRBJ2-7	TRBV5-1	-	CASCRDISGTASYEQYF	TGCGCCAGCTGTCGGGATATCTCCGGGACAGCCTCCTACGAGCAGTACTTC
TRBD1	TRBJ1-4	TRBV30	-	CAWSVQGGHGKLFF	TGTGCCTGGAGTGTTCAGGGGGGTCATGGAAAACTGTTTTTT
TRBD2	TRBJ2-7	TRBV7-9	-	CASSLGDHGLAGGLYEQYF	TGTGCCAGCAGCTTAGGGGACCATGGACTAGCGGGAGGACTCTACGAGCAGTACTTC
TRBD1	TRBJ1-1	TRBV9	-	CASSITGGTEAFF	TGTGCCAGCAGCATAACAGGGGGGACTGAAGCTTTCTTT
-	TRBJ1-6	TRBV27	-	CASSLTEYNSPLHF	TGTGCCAGCAGTTTAACGGAATATAATTCACCCCTCCACTTT
-	TRBJ2-3	TRBV11-2	-	CASSLRDSNTDTQYF	TGTGCCAGCAGCCTCCGGGACTCTAACACAGATACGCAGTATTTT
-	TRBJ2-5	TRBV5-6	-	CASSLLEGGETQYF	TGTGCCAGCAGTCTTCTGGAGGGAGGCGAGACCCAGTACTTC
-	TRBJ2-2	TRBV6-4	-	CASRPGTNTGELFF	TGTGCCAGCCGACCAGGCACTAACACCGGGGAGCTGTTTTTT
-	TRBJ2-7	TRBV11-2	-	CASSIFATYEQYF	TGTGCCAGCAGCATATTTGCTACCTACGAGCAGTACTTC
-	TRBJ2-7	TRBV5-1	-	CASSFLGGDYEQYF	TGCGCCAGCAGCTTCTTAGGGGGTGACTACGAGCAGTACTTC
-	TRBJ2-2	TRBV7-9	-	CASSFSGTGELFF	TGTGCCAGCAGCTTCTCAGGGACCGGGGAGCTGTTTTTT
-	TRBJ2-7	TRBV27	-	CASSFKGTFYEQYF	TGTGCCAGCAGTTTTAAAGGGACATTCTACGAGCAGTACTTC
TRBD2	TRBJ2-7	TRBV28	-	CASSLSGGGFYEQYF	TGTGCCAGCAGTTTATCGGGCGGGGGATTCTACGAGCAGTACTTC